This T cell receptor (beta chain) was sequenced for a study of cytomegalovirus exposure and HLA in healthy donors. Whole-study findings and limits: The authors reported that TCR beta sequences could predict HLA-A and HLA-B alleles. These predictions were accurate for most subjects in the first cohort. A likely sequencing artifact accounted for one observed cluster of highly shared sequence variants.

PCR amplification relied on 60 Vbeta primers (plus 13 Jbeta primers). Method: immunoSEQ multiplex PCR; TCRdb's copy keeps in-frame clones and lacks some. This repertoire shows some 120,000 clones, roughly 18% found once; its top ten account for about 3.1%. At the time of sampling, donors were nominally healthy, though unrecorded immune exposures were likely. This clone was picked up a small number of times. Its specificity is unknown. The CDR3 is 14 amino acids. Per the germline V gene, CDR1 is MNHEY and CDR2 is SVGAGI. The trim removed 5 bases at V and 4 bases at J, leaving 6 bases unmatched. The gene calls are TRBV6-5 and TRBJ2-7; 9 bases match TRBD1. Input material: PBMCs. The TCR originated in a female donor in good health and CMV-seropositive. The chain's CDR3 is CASSTTGGQYEQYF. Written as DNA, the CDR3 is TGTGCCAGCAGTACCACAGGGGGCCAATACGAGCAGTACTTC.